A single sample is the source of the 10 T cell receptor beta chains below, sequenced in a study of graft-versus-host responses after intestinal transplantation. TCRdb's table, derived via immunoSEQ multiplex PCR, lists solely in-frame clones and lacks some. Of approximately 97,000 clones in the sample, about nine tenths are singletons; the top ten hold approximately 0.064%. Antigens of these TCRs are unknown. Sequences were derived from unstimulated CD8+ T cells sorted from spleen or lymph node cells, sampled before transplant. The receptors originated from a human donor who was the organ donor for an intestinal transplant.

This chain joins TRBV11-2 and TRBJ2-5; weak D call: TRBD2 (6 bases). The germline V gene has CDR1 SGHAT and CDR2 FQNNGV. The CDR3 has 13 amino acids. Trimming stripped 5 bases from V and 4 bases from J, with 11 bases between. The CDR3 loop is CASSPGVGETQYF. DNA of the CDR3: TGTGCCAGCAGCCCGGGGGTAGGAGAGACCCAGTACTTC.

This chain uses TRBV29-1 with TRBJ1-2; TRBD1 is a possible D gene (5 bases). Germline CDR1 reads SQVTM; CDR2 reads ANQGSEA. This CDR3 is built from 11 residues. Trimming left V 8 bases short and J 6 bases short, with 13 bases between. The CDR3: CSLGTVDGYTF. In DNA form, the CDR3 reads TGCAGCCTTGGGACTGTTGATGGCTACACCTTC.

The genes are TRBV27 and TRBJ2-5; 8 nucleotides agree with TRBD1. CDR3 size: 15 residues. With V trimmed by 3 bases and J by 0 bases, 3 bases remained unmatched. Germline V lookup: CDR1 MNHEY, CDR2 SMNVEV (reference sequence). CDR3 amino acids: CASSFQQGDQETQYF. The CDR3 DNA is TGTGCCAGCAGTTTCCAACAGGGGGACCAAGAGACCCAGTACTTC.

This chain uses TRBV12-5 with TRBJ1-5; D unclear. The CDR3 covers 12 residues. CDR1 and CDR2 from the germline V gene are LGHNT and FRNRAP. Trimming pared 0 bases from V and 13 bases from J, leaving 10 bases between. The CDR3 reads CASGLVGLDQHF. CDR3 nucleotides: TGTGCTAGTGGTTTGGTCGGGTTGGATCAGCATTTT.

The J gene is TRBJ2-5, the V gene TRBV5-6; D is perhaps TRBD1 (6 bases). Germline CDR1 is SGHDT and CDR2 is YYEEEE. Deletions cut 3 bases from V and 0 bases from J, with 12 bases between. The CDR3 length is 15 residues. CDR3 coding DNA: TGTGCCAGCAGCTCCGGGACACTTAACCAAGAGACCCAGTACTTC. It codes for CASSSGTLNQETQYF.

CDR3 in amino acids: CASSELTGTSEDTQYF. The CDR3 bases are TGTGCCAGCAGTGAATTAACCGGGACTAGCGAGGATACGCAGTATTTT. The chain links TRBV25-1 to TRBJ2-3; 10 nucleotides line up with TRBD2. Trimming removed 1 base from V and 6 bases from J; junction bases left unmatched: 7. CDR3 length equals 16 residues. The germline CDR1 and CDR2 sequences are MGHDK and SYGVNS.

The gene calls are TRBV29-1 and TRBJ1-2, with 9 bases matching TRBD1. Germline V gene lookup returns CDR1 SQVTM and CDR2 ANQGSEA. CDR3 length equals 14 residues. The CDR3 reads CGSPGRDREYGYTF. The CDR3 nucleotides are TGCGGAAGTCCCGGCCGGGACAGGGAGTATGGCTACACCTTC.

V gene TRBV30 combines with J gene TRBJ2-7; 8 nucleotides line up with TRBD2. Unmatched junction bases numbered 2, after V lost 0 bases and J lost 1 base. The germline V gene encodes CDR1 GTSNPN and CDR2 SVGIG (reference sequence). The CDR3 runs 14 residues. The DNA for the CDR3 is TGTGCCTGGAGTGTGGTAGCGGGGTCCTACGAGCAGTACTTC. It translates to CAWSVVAGSYEQYF.

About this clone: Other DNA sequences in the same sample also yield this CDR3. CDR3 coding DNA: TGTGCCAGCAGCTTAGGCAGGGGCCAGCCCCAGCATTTT. This sequence encodes CASSLGRGQPQHF. This rearrangement joins TRBV13 to TRBJ1-5, with D perhaps matching TRBD1 (6 bases). Germline values: CDR1 PRHDT, CDR2 FYEKMQ (reference sequence). There are 13 residues in the CDR3. Trimming cost V 0 bases and J 7 bases, with 7 bases left between them.

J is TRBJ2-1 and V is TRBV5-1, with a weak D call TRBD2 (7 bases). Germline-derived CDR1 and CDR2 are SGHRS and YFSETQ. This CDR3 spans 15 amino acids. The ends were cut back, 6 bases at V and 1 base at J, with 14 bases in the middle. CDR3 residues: CASMWGGPSYNEQFF. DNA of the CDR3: TGCGCCAGCATGTGGGGGGGCCCGTCCTACAATGAGCAGTTCTTC.